The rows below give T cell receptor beta chains drawn from one sample of a study of T cells in Graves' hyperthyroidism and ophthalmopathy. TCRdb processed the multiplex PCR reads anew with MiXCR; each CDR3 protein has one entry. Of 500,000 to 650,000 distinct CDR3 sequences listed, 15% to 20% are singletons. The sample taken for sequencing was blood. Receptors originate from a young woman with Graves' ophthalmopathy. CDR3s include the opening cysteine and the closing phenylalanine or tryptophan. D genes are given only for firm matches. Only some rows state a clone size, as once, few, many or a class for expanded clones.

d_call | clone_size | j_call | v_call | cdr3_nt | cdr3_aa
. | . | TRBJ2-7 | TRBV6-5 | TGTGCCAGCAGTTACTCGCTCCACTACGAGCAGTACTTC | CASSYSLHYEQYF
TRBD1 | few | TRBJ2-7 | TRBV5-8 | TGTGCCAGCAGCATATCTAACAGGGGATACGAGCAGTACTTC | CASSISNRGYEQYF
. | . | TRBJ2-1 | TRBV29-1 | TGCAGCGCCCAGACAGGAGGCGGGAGCTCCCACAATGAGCAGTTCTTC | CSAQTGGGSSHNEQFF
. | . | TRBJ1-4 | TRBV28 | TGTGCCAGCAGTTTATATGGGACTAATGAAAAACTGTTTTTT | CASSLYGTNEKLFF
TRBD1 | many | TRBJ1-2 | TRBV2 | TGTGCCAGCAGTGAAGCGCTTGGGGACAGCGAGAACTATGGCTACACCTTC | CASSEALGDSENYGYTF
TRBD2 | many | TRBJ2-1 | TRBV6-2/TRBV6-3 | TGTGCCAGCACCGCTAGCGGGAGGGCCAATGAGCAGTTCTTC | CASTASGRANEQFF
. | . | TRBJ2-1 | TRBV27 | TGTGCCACACAGGTCCTCAATGAGCAGTTCTTC | CATQVLNEQFF
. | . | TRBJ1-1 | TRBV11-3 | TGTGCCAGCAGCCGAGCCGTGAACACTGAAGCTTTCTTT | CASSRAVNTEAFF
. | many | TRBJ1-1 | TRBV11-3 | TGTGCCAGCAGCACTCTGACGGGGAACACTGAAGCTTTCTTT | CASSTLTGNTEAFF
. | few | TRBJ2-7 | TRBV5-6 | TGTGCCAGCAGCTTGGTGGGGGTGGGGGCCCACGAGCAGTACTTC | CASSLVGVGAHEQYF
TRBD2 | . | TRBJ2-1 | TRBV4-1 | TGCGCCAGCAGCCAAGGTGGGACTAGCGGGAACAATGAGCAGTTCTTC | CASSQGGTSGNNEQFF
. | . | TRBJ1-1 | TRBV25-1 | TGTGCCAGCATTAAGGGGCAAGGCACTGAAGCTTTCTTT | CASIKGQGTEAFF
. | . | TRBJ2-5 | TRBV7-9 | TGTGCCAGCAGCAGGACTGGGATTGGAGAGACCCAGTACTTC | CASSRTGIGETQYF
. | many | TRBJ1-1 | TRBV7-9 | TGTGCCAGCAGCCCCGGGACCCGGTGGGACACTGAAGCTTTCTTT | CASSPGTRWDTEAFF
. | . | TRBJ1-2 | TRBV6-2/TRBV6-3 | TGTGCCAACAGTTACTCGGCCCTCGCTGGCTACACCTTC | CANSYSALAGYTF
. | few | TRBJ2-7 | TRBV27 | TGTGCCAGCAGTTTATCTACGACCTACGAGCAGTACTTC | CASSLSTTYEQYF
. | many | TRBJ1-1 | TRBV6-2/TRBV6-3 | TGTGCCACCGGCCTATCGGAGAACACTGAAGCTTTCTTT | CATGLSENTEAFF
TRBD1 | few | TRBJ2-2 | TRBV10-3 | TGTGCCATTACCGGGACAGGGAACACCGGGGAGCTGTTTTTT | CAITGTGNTGELFF